The 17 T cell receptor beta chains presented below share a single source sample, sequenced in a study of T cells after yellow fever vaccination. MiXCR, run by TCRdb on the 5' RACE reads, gives a single entry per CDR3 protein. The table records about 350,000 distinct CDR3 sequences, roughly 8.6% of them present only once. The starting material was PBMCs, obtained 35 to 50 days after the first yellow fever vaccination. All receptors come from a man between 18 and 29 years old who received the YFV17D yellow fever vaccine.

This clonotype occurred a few times. The V gene is TRBV7-9, the J gene TRBJ1-1, with 7 bases matching TRBD1. The germline V gene encodes CDR1 SEHNR and CDR2 FQNEAQ (reference sequence). V gave up 5 bases and J gave up 6 bases; unmatched junction bases: 3. The CDR3 has 12 residues. The CDR3 DNA reads TGTGCCAGCAGCCCCGGACAGGCTGAAGCTTTCTTT. It translates to CASSPGQAEAFF. The full variable domain, with the rest looked up from reference TRBV7-9 and TRBJ1-1, is DTGVSQNPRHKITKRGQNVTFRCDPISEHNRLYWYRQTLGQGPEFLTYFQNEAQLEKSRLLSDRFSAERPKGSFSTLEIQRTEQGDSAMYLCASSPGQAEAFFGQGTRLTVV.

This clonotype was seen ten or more times. This chain connects TRBV6-2 or TRBV6-3 to TRBJ2-1; 7 bases map to TRBD1. V lost 6 bases to trimming and J lost 0 bases; unmatched junction nucleotides: 8. From germline, CDR1 is MNHEY and CDR2 SVGEGT. The CDR3 is 16 amino acids. CDR3 DNA sequence: TGTGCCAGCAGAACGATACAGGGGAGCTCCTACAATGAGCAGTTCTTC. It translates to CASRTIQGSSYNEQFF.

At least ten counts were recorded for this clonotype. The chain has TRBV7-8 and TRBJ2-3, with D tentatively TRBD2 (7 bases). CDR3 size: 14 residues. Germline V lookup: CDR1 SGHVS, CDR2 FQNEAQ. V was trimmed by 6 bases and J by 5 bases, leaving 15 bases between them. The CDR3 nucleotides are TGTGCCAGCAGGGTGGGGGGGCGACGAGATACGCAGTATTTT. The encoded protein is CASRVGGRRDTQYF.

This clonotype was counted only a few times. This chain connects TRBV13 to TRBJ2-3; 12 positions agree with TRBD2. Germline CDR1 and CDR2: PRHDT and FYEKMQ (reference sequence). The V and J ends lost 5 bases and 6 bases, in that order; junction bases with no gene match: 9. This CDR3 is built from 16 residues. The CDR3 protein is CASSRPSGGAVDTQYF. The CDR3 bases are TGTGCCAGCAGCAGACCTAGCGGGGGGGCCGTGGATACGCAGTATTTT.

This sequence joins TRBV5-5 and TRBJ1-4; weak D call: TRBD1 (5 bases). Germline CDR1 reads SGHKS; CDR2 reads YYEKEE (reference sequence). The CDR3 extends over 15 amino acids. Trimming took off 0 bases at V and 8 bases at J, with 14 bases between the two ends. CDR3 loop: CASSLGRDLDEKLFF. In DNA form, the CDR3 reads TGTGCCAGCAGCTTGGGGCGGGACTTAGACGAAAAACTGTTTTTT.

This CDR3 reads CASSQDHINYGYTF. The CDR3 DNA reads as TGCGCCAGCAGCCAAGATCACATTAACTATGGCTACACCTTC. The rearrangement links TRBV4-1 to TRBJ1-2; no reliable D call. The CDR3 totals 14 residues. Germline-derived CDR1 and CDR2 are MGHRA and YSYEKL. Trimming shortened V by 0 bases and J by 1 base, and 6 bases separated the two germline ends.

This rearrangement joins TRBV27 to TRBJ2-4; TRBD2 aligns across 7 bases. The germline V gene encodes CDR1 MNHEY and CDR2 SMNVEV (reference sequence). Losses at the gene ends were 0 bases for V and 6 bases for J; bases not matched to a gene: 5. The CDR3 is 15 residues long. The DNA of the CDR3 is TGTGCCAGCAGTTTATCATGGGGGGAGGGAAACATTCAGTACTTC. This translates into CASSLSWGEGNIQYF.

The chain has TRBV14 and TRBJ1-1, with D hard to call. The CDR3 covers 11 residues. Germline lookup yields CDR1 SGHDN and CDR2 FVKESK. V lost 0 bases and J lost 8, with 4 bases in between. The CDR3 is CASSQEQEAFF. CDR3 DNA: TGTGCCAGCAGCCAAGAGCAAGAAGCTTTCTTT.

The chain carries TRBV12-3 or TRBV12-4 and TRBJ2-1; perhaps TRBD1 as D (6 bases). V lost 3 bases and J lost 9, with 12 bases in between. This CDR3 comprises 13 residues. For the CDR3, the DNA is TGTGCCAGCAGTTTTTCCAGGGGTGGTGAGCAGTTCTTC. It encodes CASSFSRGGEQFF.

This clonotype was seen a few times. The chain employs TRBV6-1 and TRBJ2-3; D ambiguous. The V gene lost 7 bases and the J gene lost 0 bases, with 11 bases spanning the gap. Germline CDR1 is MNHNS and CDR2 is SASEGT. The CDR3 is made up of 14 amino acids. The CDR3 DNA is TGTGCCAGCACGGTAGGAGCTAGCACAGATACGCAGTATTTT. Encoded protein: CASTVGASTDTQYF.

This clonotype was counted between two and nine times. The chain couples TRBV20-1 to TRBJ1-4; possibly TRBD1 for D (6 bases). Germline CDR1 DFQATT, CDR2 SNEGSKA (reference sequence). The V and J ends lost 3 bases and 7 bases respectively, with 15 bases between them. The CDR3 is 14 amino acids. CDR3 sequence (DNA): TGCAGTGCTAGCCCCAGGGGCAGGGGTGAAAAACTGTTTTTT. Translation gives CSASPRGRGEKLFF.

The rearrangement uses TRBV27 and TRBJ1-1; possible D gene TRBD1, 5 bases. The germline V and J ends were trimmed by 5 bases and 6 bases, with 13 bases remaining between them. The CDR3 runs 13 residues. The germline gives CDR1 MNHEY, CDR2 SMNVEV (reference sequence). In DNA form, the CDR3 reads TGTGCCAGCAGTCCAGGGACTGTCGCTGAAGCTTTCTTT. It yields the protein CASSPGTVAEAFF.

This clonotype has a handful of counts. V usage is TRBV5-8 and J usage is TRBJ1-2; TRBD1 matches at 8 bases. The V and J ends lost 0 bases and 4 bases, in that order; junction bases with no gene match: 8. CDR1 is SGHTS and CDR2 is YDEGEE in the germline V gene. CDR3 length: 16 residues. CDR3 residues: CASSLETGALGYGYTF. For the CDR3, the DNA is TGTGCCAGCAGCTTGGAGACAGGGGCTCTCGGCTATGGCTACACCTTC.

This clonotype was observed a handful of times. The chain combines TRBV6-1 with TRBJ2-5; D remains unclear. CDR1 MNHNS and CDR2 SASEGT come from the germline V gene. This CDR3 comprises 11 residues. The CDR3 sequence is CVTDKWETQYF. The CDR3 nucleotides are TGTGTAACGGATAAGTGGGAGACCCAGTACTTC.

In its sample, this clonotype was seen a few times. CDR3 nucleotide sequence: TGTGCCAGCAGCTCGCCTCAGGGGGGTTTCTCTGGCTACACCTTC. Its protein product is CASSSPQGGFSGYTF. V is TRBV7-2 and J is TRBJ1-2; 7 nucleotides agree with TRBD1. The CDR3 is made up of 15 amino acids. V lost 4 bases to trimming and J lost 7 bases; unmatched junction nucleotides: 12. CDR1 is SGHTA and CDR2 is FQGNSA in the germline V gene.

CDR3 protein: CSARPNRALWAKNIQYF. Written as DNA, the CDR3 is TGCAGTGCTAGACCTAACAGGGCGCTCTGGGCCAAAAACATTCAGTACTTC. This chain links TRBV20-1 with TRBJ2-4, with D tentatively TRBD1 (6 bases). The CDR3 extends over 17 amino acids. The germline V gene encodes CDR1 DFQATT and CDR2 SNEGSKA (reference sequence). The V end was cut by 2 bases, the J end by 1 base, with 18 bases between.

The V gene is TRBV18, the J gene TRBJ2-7; D uncertain. Trimming took off 3 bases at V and 0 bases at J, with 15 bases between the two ends. CDR3 size: 16 residues. Germline V CDR1 and CDR2: KGHSH, LQKENI. The CDR3 loop reads CASSPPQGLSSYEQYF. The CDR3 DNA reads as TGTGCCAGCTCACCTCCCCAAGGATTGAGCTCCTACGAGCAGTACTTC.